The clone carrying this TCR beta chain was counted a few times. Antigen: not known. The investigators reverse transcribed all of the isolated RNA, so they sequenced expressed TCRB transcripts. TCRdb's copy holds only in-frame clones and misses some; the assay was immunoSEQ multiplex PCR. This repertoire shows more than 300,000 clones, 9.3% found once; its top ten account for around 1%. The CDR3 runs to 14 residues. J lost 5 bases, V lost 6 bases, and 9 bases had no gene match. Germline values: CDR1 MDHEN, CDR2 SYDVKM. The data derive from a study of beta chain features in type 1 diabetes. General study points: Among all four CD4+ subsets, Type 1 diabetes patients had TCRB CDR3s that were moderately but significantly shorter. Amplification by PCR could prefer shorter templates, with the same effect in patients and controls.

The V and J genes are TRBV28 and TRBJ1-2; 7 bases agree with TRBD1. The source is a man aged 25-45 years with type 1 diabetes. The source material was central memory CD4+ T cells from blood. The CDR3 loop is CASRRSGGIYGYTF. In DNA, the CDR3 is TGTGCCAGCAGGCGGTCAGGGGGGATTTATGGCTACACCTTC.